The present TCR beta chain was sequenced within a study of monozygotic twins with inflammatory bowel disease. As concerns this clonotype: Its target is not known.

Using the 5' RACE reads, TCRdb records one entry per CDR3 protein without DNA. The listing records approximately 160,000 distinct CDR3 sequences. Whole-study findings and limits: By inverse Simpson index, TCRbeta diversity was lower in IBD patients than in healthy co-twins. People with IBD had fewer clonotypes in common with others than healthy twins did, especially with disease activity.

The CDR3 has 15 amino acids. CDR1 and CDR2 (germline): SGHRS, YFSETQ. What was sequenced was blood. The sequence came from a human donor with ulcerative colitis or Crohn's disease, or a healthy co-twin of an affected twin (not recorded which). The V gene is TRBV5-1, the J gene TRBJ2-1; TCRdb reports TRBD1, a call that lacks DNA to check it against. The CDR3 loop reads CASSLDRGSLNEQFF.